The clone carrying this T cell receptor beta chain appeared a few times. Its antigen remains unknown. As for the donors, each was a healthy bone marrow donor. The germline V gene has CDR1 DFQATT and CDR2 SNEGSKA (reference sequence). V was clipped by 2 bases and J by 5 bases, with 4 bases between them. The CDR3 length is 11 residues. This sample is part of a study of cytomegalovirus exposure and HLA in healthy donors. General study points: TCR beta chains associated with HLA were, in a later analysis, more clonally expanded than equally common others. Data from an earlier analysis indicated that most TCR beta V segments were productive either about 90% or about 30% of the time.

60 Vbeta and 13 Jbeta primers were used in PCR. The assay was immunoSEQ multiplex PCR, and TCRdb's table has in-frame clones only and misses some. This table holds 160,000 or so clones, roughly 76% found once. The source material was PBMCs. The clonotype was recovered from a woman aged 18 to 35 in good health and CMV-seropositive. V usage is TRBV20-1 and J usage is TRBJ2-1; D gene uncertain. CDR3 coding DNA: TGCAGTGCTAGATCCGACAATGAGCAGTTCTTC. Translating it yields CSARSDNEQFF.